This T cell receptor beta chain derives from a study of vaccination effects on CD4 cells after COVID-19. General observations from the study: Small numbers of convalescent patients limited the study. It also lacked early post-infection timepoints.

The CDR3 sequence is 15 residues long. CDR1 and CDR2 (germline): MNHEY, SMNVEV (reference sequence). Losses at the gene ends were 2 bases for V and 4 bases for J; bases not matched to a gene: 1. Produced via immunoSEQ multiplex PCR; TCRdb's table is partial and in-frame only. Of 10,000 to 15,000 clones listed, around 68% are singletons. Comment on this clone: Its antigen is currently unknown.

ViraFEST assay sequencing came after antigen-specific CD4+ T cells were expanded with viral peptide pools. Culture lasted 10 days before CD4+ T cell isolation. Two-dose BNT162b2 or mRNA-1273 vaccination was given to participants. This clonotype was sampled from a human donor who received a COVID-19 vaccine. The J gene is TRBJ2-2, the V gene TRBV27; TRBD2 matches 10 bases. This sample comprised CD4+ T cells from PBMCs cultured with SARS-CoV-2 spike peptides, obtained after COVID-19 vaccination. CDR3 DNA: TGTGCCAGCAGTTTAGTAGCGGGAGGCACCGGGGAGCTGTTTTTT. Protein: CASSLVAGGTGELFF.